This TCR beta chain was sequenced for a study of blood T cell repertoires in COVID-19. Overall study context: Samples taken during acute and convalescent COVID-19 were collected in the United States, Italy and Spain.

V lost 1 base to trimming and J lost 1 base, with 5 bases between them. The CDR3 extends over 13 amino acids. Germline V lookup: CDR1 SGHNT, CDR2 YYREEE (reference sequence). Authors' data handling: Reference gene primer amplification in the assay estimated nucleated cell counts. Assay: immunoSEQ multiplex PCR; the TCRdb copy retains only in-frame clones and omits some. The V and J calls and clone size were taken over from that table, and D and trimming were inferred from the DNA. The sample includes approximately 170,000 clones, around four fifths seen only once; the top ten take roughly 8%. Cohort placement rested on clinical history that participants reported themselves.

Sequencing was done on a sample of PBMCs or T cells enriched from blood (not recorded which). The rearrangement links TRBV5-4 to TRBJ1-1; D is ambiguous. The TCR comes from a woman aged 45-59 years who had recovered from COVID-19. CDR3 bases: TGTGCCAGCAGCTTGTTTCGGAACACTGAAGCTTTCTTT. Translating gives CASSLFRNTEAFF.